The sequence of this TCR beta chain was determined in a study of CD8+CD57+ T cells in acquired aplastic anemia. Study-level background: Around 3.5 ug was the average amount of DNA from sorted CD4+ and CD8+ cells. An average of approximately 11 million reads for CD4+ cells was obtained from healthy donors.

The germline CDR1 and CDR2 sequences are SEHNR and FQNEAQ (reference sequence). CDR3 size: 13 residues. Deletions cut 4 bases from V and 6 bases from J, with 11 bases between. Comments on this clonotype: Its antigen is as yet unknown.

CDR3 and TCR beta VDJ profiling relied on a genomic DNA template. In TCRdb, the reads were re-called with MiXCR into one record per CDR3 protein. The sample includes over 150,000 distinct CDR3 sequences, around 40% of them seen just once. Study-level results: Significance was not reached for CD8+ Simpson's diversity between patients and controls.

The sequence came from a human donor in good health. This chain uses TRBV7-9 with TRBJ2-3; D remains ambiguous. The material sequenced was sorted CD4+, CD8+, or CD8+CD57+ T cells (not recorded which) from PBMCs. The CDR3 DNA sequence: TGTGCCAGCAGCTATGATACGGGTGATACGCAGTATTTT. Amino acids: CASSYDTGDTQYF.